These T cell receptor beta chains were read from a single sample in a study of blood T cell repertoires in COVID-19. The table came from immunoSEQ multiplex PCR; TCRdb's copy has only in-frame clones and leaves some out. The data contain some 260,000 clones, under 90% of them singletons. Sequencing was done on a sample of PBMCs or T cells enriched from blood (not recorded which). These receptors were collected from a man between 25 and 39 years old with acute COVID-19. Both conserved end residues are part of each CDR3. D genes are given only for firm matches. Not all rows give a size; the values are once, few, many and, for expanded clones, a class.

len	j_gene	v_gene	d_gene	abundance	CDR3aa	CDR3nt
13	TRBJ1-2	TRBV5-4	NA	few	CASSLDRAGGYTF	TGTGCCAGCAGCTTGGACAGGGCAGGTGGCTACACCTTC
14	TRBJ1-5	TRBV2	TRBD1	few	CASKPGQPNQPQHF	TGTGCCAGCAAACCGGGACAGCCTAATCAGCCCCAGCATTTT
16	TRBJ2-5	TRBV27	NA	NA	CASSFSSRITKETQYF	TGTGCCAGCAGTTTTAGCAGCCGGATCACTAAAGAGACCCAGTACTTC
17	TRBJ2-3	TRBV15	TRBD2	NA	CATSRVVAGRREDTQYF	TGTGCCACCAGCAGAGTTGTAGCGGGCCGACGGGAGGATACGCAGTATTTT
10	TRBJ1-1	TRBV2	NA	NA	CASRLNRAFF	TGTGCCAGCAGGTTGAACAGAGCTTTCTTT
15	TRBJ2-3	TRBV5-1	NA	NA	CASSLAGGSTDTQYF	TGCGCCAGCAGCTTGGCCGGGGGAAGCACAGATACGCAGTATTTT
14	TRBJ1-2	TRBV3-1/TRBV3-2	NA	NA	CASSLGGRVGGYTF	TGTGCCAGCAGCCTCGGCGGCAGGGTTGGTGGCTACACCTTC
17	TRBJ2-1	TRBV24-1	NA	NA	CATSDGQISPRAHEQFF	TGTGCCACCAGTGATGGTCAGATCTCGCCACGTGCTCACGAGCAGTTCTTC
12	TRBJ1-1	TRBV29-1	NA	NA	CSVSRANTEAFF	TGCAGCGTGTCGAGGGCGAACACTGAAGCTTTCTTT
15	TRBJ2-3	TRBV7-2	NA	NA	CASRRVGGRTDTQYF	TGTGCCAGCAGGCGAGTCGGGGGACGCACAGATACGCAGTATTTT
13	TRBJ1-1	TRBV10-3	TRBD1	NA	CAIEGTGATEAFF	TGTGCCATTGAAGGGACAGGGGCTACTGAAGCTTTCTTT
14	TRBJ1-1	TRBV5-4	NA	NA	CASSLERENTEAFF	TGTGCCAGCAGCTTGGAACGGGAGAACACTGAAGCTTTCTTT
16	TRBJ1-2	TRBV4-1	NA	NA	CASSHQTRGGADGYTF	TGCGCCAGCAGCCACCAAACCCGGGGGGGGGCCGATGGCTACACCTTC
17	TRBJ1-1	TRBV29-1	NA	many	CSVYLKTGSGFYSEAFF	TGCAGCGTTTATCTTAAAACAGGGTCGGGATTTTACTCTGAAGCTTTCTTT
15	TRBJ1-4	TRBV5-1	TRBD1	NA	CASSQSGTGVEKLFF	TGCGCCAGCAGCCAGTCGGGGACAGGGGTTGAAAAACTGTTTTTT
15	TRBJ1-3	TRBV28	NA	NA	CASSRNTGTGNTIYF	TGTGCCAGCAGCCGTAACACAGGGACTGGAAACACCATATATTTT
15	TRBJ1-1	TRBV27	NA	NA	CASSLSGGRNTEAFF	TGTGCCAGCAGTTTATCTGGTGGGAGGAACACTGAAGCTTTCTTT
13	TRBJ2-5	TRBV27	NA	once	CASSLSSIETQYF	TGTGCCAGCAGTTTATCTAGCATCGAGACCCAGTACTTC
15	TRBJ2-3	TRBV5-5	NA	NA	CASSRGLGPTDTQYF	TGTGCCAGCAGCCGTGGATTGGGGCCCACAGATACGCAGTATTTT
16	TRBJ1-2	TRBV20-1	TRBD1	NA	CSASLTGGSFNYGYTF	TGCAGTGCTAGTTTAACAGGGGGGAGCTTTAACTATGGCTACACCTTC
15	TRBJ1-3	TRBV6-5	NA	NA	CASSPFRASGNTIYF	TGTGCCAGCAGTCCCTTTAGAGCGTCTGGAAACACCATATATTTT
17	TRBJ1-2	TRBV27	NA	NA	CASRRGGAFAFSYGYTF	TGTGCCAGCCGAAGAGGGGGGGCGTTCGCCTTCAGCTATGGCTACACCTTC
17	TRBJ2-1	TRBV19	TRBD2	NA	CASIPSRASGTYNEQFF	TGTGCCAGTATCCCCTCGCGGGCTAGCGGGACCTACAATGAGCAGTTCTTC
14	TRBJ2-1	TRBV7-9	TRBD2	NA	CASRQTSGFNEQFF	TGTGCCAGCAGGCAGACTAGCGGGTTCAATGAGCAGTTCTTC